This passage covers 13 T cell receptor beta chains from one sample sequenced in a study of spatial heterogeneity in lung cancer. The time point here: sample taken at primary tumor resection. One entry per CDR3 protein results from TCRdb running MiXCR on the 5' RACE reads. The sample holds 40,000 to 45,000 distinct CDR3 sequences, approximately 15% seen once. Specimen: PBMCs, collected at surgery. The receptors come from a male donor with early-stage non-small cell lung cancer.

Many counts were recorded for this clonotype. This chain connects TRBV4-1 to TRBJ1-2; 11 bases match TRBD1. The germline gives CDR1 MGHRA, CDR2 YSYEKL. With V trimmed by 4 bases and J by 8 bases, 6 bases remained unmatched. There are 14 residues in the CDR3. The CDR3 nucleotides read TGCGCCAGCAGCCGGACAGGGGGCGCCGACGGCTACACCTTC. This sequence encodes CASSRTGGADGYTF.

The rearrangement links TRBV27 to TRBJ1-5; D might be TRBD1 (6 bases). Germline V gene lookup returns CDR1 MNHEY and CDR2 SMNVEV (reference sequence). Deletions cut 6 bases from V and 3 bases from J, with 12 bases between. This CDR3 contains 14 residues. CDR3 DNA sequence: TGTGCCAGCAGAAAACAGGGTATCAATCAGCCCCAGCATTTT. Translated, it gives CASRKQGINQPQHF.

This clonotype has only a few counts. This sequence joins TRBV11-2 and TRBJ1-2; D remains unclear. V was trimmed by 6 bases and J by 0 bases, leaving 11 bases between them. Germline lookup yields CDR1 SGHAT and CDR2 FQNNGV. This CDR3 has 14 amino acids. CDR3 region: CASSSTRANYGYTF. In DNA form, the CDR3 reads TGTGCCAGCAGTTCGACAAGAGCTAACTATGGCTACACCTTC.

The V call is TRBV19, the J call TRBJ1-1; no clear D gene. V lost 1 base and J lost 5, with 8 bases in between. CDR3 length: 13 residues. Germline values: CDR1 LNHDA, CDR2 SQIVND (reference sequence). Here the CDR3 reads CASSIGIRTEAFF. The CDR3 DNA reads as TGTGCCAGTAGTATAGGTATCCGGACTGAAGCTTTCTTT.

The J gene is TRBJ1-5, the V gene TRBV19; TRBD1 aligns across 9 bases. CDR1 is LNHDA and CDR2 is SQIVND in the germline V gene (reference sequence). Germline trimming cut 7 bases from V and 7 bases from J; bases unmatched to any gene: 8. The CDR3 contains 14 residues. CDR3 coding DNA: TGTGCCAGTATACCGGGACAGGGAAACCAGCCCCAGCATTTT. Translating gives CASIPGQGNQPQHF.

For this clonotype: The conserved phenylalanine or tryptophan normally closing the CDR3 is absent here, so this likely arose from a read error. The limits of the CDR3 on the DNA are not certain, so only TCRdb's listed CDR3 is given. The rearrangement joins TRBV6-2 or TRBV6-3 to TRBJ1-1; TRBD1, the table's D call, lacks a check against the DNA. CDR1 MNHEY and CDR2 SVGEGT come from the germline V gene. Counting both end residues, the CDR3 totals 9 amino acids. The CDR3 loop is CASTPGGVT.

This clonotype was counted only a few times. The chain couples TRBV14 to TRBJ1-1; D is unclear. This CDR3 has 14 residues. V lost 4 bases, J lost 3 bases, and 12 bases lay in between. Germline loops: CDR1 SGHDN, CDR2 FVKESK. DNA of the CDR3: TGTGCCAGCAGCCGCGTGCTCGGGGACACTGAAGCTTTCTTT. Translation gives CASSRVLGDTEAFF. The whole variable domain, remainder taken from reference TRBV14 and TRBJ1-1, is EAGVTQFPSHSVIEKGQTVTLRCDPISGHDNLYWYRRVMGKEIKFLLHFVKESKQDESGMPNNRFLAERTGGTYSTLKVQPAELEDSGVYFCASSRVLGDTEAFFGQGTRLTVV.

Only a few counts were recorded for this clonotype. The chain carries TRBV19 and TRBJ2-5; TRBD2 matches 11 bases. Germline assignment: CDR1 LNHDA and CDR2 SQIVND (reference sequence). The CDR3 has 17 residues. V lost 5 bases to trimming and J lost 1 base; unmatched junction nucleotides: 9. Here the CDR3 DNA reads TGTGCCAGTAGTTTTACTAGCGGGAGCACCTCCCAAGAGACCCAGTACTTC. Translated, it gives CASSFTSGSTSQETQYF.

This clonotype was observed a handful of times. This chain connects TRBV10-3 to TRBJ2-7; either TRBD1 or TRBD2 may fit D (5 bases each). The CDR3 is 12 residues long. V lost 8 bases and J lost 6, with 14 bases in between. Per germline, CDR1 ENHRY and CDR2 SYGVKD. The CDR3 DNA reads TGTGCCATCGGCCCCGGGGCGGTCGAGCAGTACTTC. The encoded protein is CAIGPGAVEQYF.

The genes are TRBV5-5 and TRBJ1-6; D uncertain. V lost 0 bases, J lost 7 bases, and 11 bases lay in between. The CDR3 sequence is 15 residues long. Germline loops: CDR1 SGHKS, CDR2 YYEKEE (reference sequence). The CDR3 DNA is TGTGCCAGCAGCTTGGGAGGACGTCCCAATTCACCCCTCCACTTT. This codes for CASSLGGRPNSPLHF.

The chain carries TRBV10-2 and TRBJ1-1, with 9 bases matching TRBD1. CDR1 and CDR2 from the germline V gene are WSHSY and SAAADI. The CDR3 has 14 amino acids. J lost 4 bases, V lost 2 bases, and 2 bases had no gene match. The CDR3, as DNA: TGCGCCAGCAGTGAGCCGGGACAGGGCACTGAAGCTTTCTTT. This codes for CASSEPGQGTEAFF.

At least ten counts were recorded for this clonotype. For the CDR3, the DNA is TGTGCCAGCAGTTTAGCCGATAGCTCCTACAATGAGCAGTTCTTC. Encoded protein: CASSLADSSYNEQFF. The chain couples TRBV28 to TRBJ2-1; D remains unclear. This CDR3 comprises 15 residues. CDR1 is MDHEN, CDR2 SYDVKM, per germline. Trimming cost V 2 bases and J 0 bases, with 8 bases left between them.

This clonotype was observed a few times. The V and J genes are TRBV20-1 and TRBJ2-1; weak D call: TRBD2 (6 bases). The ends were cut back, 2 bases at V and 0 bases at J, with 11 bases in the middle. Looked up from germline, CDR1 is DFQATT and CDR2 is SNEGSKA (reference sequence). The CDR3 loop spans 15 amino acids. In DNA form, the CDR3 reads TGCAGTGCTAGACCATTTAGCGGCTCCTACAATGAGCAGTTCTTC. It codes for CSARPFSGSYNEQFF.